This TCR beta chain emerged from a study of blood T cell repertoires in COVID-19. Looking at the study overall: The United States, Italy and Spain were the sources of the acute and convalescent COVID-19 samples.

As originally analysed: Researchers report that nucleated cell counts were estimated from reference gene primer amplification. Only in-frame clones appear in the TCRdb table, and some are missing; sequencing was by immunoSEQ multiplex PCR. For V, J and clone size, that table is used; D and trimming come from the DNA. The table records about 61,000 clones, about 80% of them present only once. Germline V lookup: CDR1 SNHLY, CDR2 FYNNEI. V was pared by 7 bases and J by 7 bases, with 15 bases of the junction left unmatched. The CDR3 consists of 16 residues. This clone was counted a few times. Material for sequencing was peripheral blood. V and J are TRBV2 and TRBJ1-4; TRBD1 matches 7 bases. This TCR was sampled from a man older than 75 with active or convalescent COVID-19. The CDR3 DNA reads TGTGCCAGCACTCTGACCACCGACAGGGCCCGTGAAAAACTGTTTTTT. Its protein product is CASTLTTDRAREKLFF. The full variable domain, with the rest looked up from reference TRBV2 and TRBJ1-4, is EPEVTQTPSHQVTQMGQEVILRCVPISNHLYFYWYRQILGQKVEFLVSFYNNEISEKSEIFDDQFSVERPDGSNFTLKIRSTKLEDSAMYFCASTLTTDRAREKLFFGSGTQLSVL.